This T cell receptor beta chain derives from a study of identical twins. Study results and limitations: Shared out-of-frame alpha sequences (those common to twins) showed excess low generation probability.

MiXCR, applied by TCRdb to the 5' RACE reads, yields one record per CDR3 protein. The sample yields approximately 600,000 distinct CDR3 sequences, just under 10% seen once. The CDR3 covers 15 residues. CDR1 is KGHSH, CDR2 LQKENI, per germline. A remark on this clonotype: Its specificity is unknown.

Another study also made use of these data, one on yellow fever vaccine responses in identical twins.

Material for sequencing was PBMCs. The TCR sequence derives from a woman between 18 and 30 years old in good health. This sequence joins TRBV18 and TRBJ2-3; 9 nucleotides align to TRBD1. The DNA end lines up better with TRBJ1-5; the J call may be wrong. The CDR3: CASSSGTGPIDTQHF. CDR3 DNA: TGTGCCAGCTCGTCCGGGACAGGGCCCATAGATACGCAGCATTTT.